Given below is one T cell receptor (beta chain) in context. The antigen remains undetermined. V dropped 3 bases and J dropped 5; count of bases not matched to a gene: 10. The CDR3 spans 16 residues. In germline, CDR1 is LGHNA, CDR2 YSLEER. All the people who gave samples were healthy bone marrow donors. The source of the sample is a study of cytomegalovirus exposure and HLA in healthy donors. The PCR used 60 Vbeta and 13 Jbeta primers. Measured with immunoSEQ multiplex PCR; TCRdb has only the in-frame clones, and not every one. Here the sample table reports 70,000 or so clones. Study-level findings and limits: The authors listed around 150 TCR beta chains as cytomegalovirus-associated. It was reportedly the case that the classifier diagnosed cytomegalovirus status with high specificity and sensitivity.

The sequenced sample consisted of PBMCs. The rearrangement uses TRBV4-3 and TRBJ2-1, with TRBD2 identical over 7 bases. The receptor was derived from a female donor in good health and CMV-seropositive. CDR3 sequence: CASSQVVWRENNEQFF. CDR3 DNA: TGCGCCAGCAGCCAGGTAGTGTGGCGGGAGAACAATGAGCAGTTCTTC.